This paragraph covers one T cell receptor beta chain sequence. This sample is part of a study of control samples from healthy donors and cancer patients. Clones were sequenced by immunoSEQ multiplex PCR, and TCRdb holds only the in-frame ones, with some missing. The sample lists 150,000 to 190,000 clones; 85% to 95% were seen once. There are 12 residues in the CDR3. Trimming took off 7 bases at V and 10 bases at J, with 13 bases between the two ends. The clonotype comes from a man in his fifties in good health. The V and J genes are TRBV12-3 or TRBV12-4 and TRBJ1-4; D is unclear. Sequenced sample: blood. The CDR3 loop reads CASTGWRGKLFF. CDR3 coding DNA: TGTGCCAGCACCGGGTGGCGGGGAAAACTGTTTTTT.